These T cell receptor beta chains were read from a single sample in a study of blood T cell repertoires in COVID-19. The method was immunoSEQ multiplex PCR; TCRdb's version includes in-frame clones alone and lacks a portion of them. The sample has 150,000 to 200,000 clones; around 83% are singletons. The sequenced material came from peripheral blood. Every receptor here comes from a woman aged 70 to 79 with COVID-19, enrolled during active disease. The CDR3 runs from the conserved cysteine through the conserved F or W. The order of the fields is CDR3 protein, V gene, J gene, D gene. The D gene is left open where the match is weak.

CDR3aa: CASTRTAPGPTDTQYF; v_gene: TRBV5-4; j_gene: TRBJ2-3; d_gene: -
CDR3aa: CASSPDRTNEQFF; v_gene: TRBV5-1; j_gene: TRBJ2-1; d_gene: -
CDR3aa: CASSLARWEKETQYF; v_gene: TRBV7-2; j_gene: TRBJ2-5; d_gene: -
CDR3aa: CASSDSGQWSSGNTIYF; v_gene: TRBV10-2; j_gene: TRBJ1-3; d_gene: TRBD1
CDR3aa: CASSQEATPGLVGYTF; v_gene: TRBV4-3; j_gene: TRBJ1-2; d_gene: -
CDR3aa: CAGRGNTEAFF; v_gene: TRBV11-2; j_gene: TRBJ1-1; d_gene: -
CDR3aa: CASSPPGSHGETQYF; v_gene: TRBV28; j_gene: TRBJ2-5; d_gene: -
CDR3aa: CASSLVDSRTGELFF; v_gene: TRBV7-2; j_gene: TRBJ2-2; d_gene: -
CDR3aa: CASNSGRAYEQYF; v_gene: TRBV2; j_gene: TRBJ2-7; d_gene: TRBD2
CDR3aa: CASSPEAGDPRYEQYF; v_gene: TRBV5-1; j_gene: TRBJ2-7; d_gene: TRBD2
CDR3aa: CASSTAVGQPQHF; v_gene: TRBV4-3; j_gene: TRBJ1-5; d_gene: -
CDR3aa: CASRETGAVNQPQHF; v_gene: TRBV19; j_gene: TRBJ1-5; d_gene: TRBD1
CDR3aa: CATSDPRLAGVGTDTQYF; v_gene: TRBV24-1; j_gene: TRBJ2-3; d_gene: TRBD2
CDR3aa: CASSPELNTEAFF; v_gene: TRBV18; j_gene: TRBJ1-1; d_gene: -
CDR3aa: CATTGPPGANVLTF; v_gene: TRBV2; j_gene: TRBJ2-6; d_gene: -
CDR3aa: CASSLGDRGETDTQYF; v_gene: TRBV5-4; j_gene: TRBJ2-3; d_gene: TRBD1
CDR3aa: CASSWRGGAGYEQYF; v_gene: TRBV5-1; j_gene: TRBJ2-7; d_gene: -
CDR3aa: CAWSPWTGGYTF; v_gene: TRBV30; j_gene: TRBJ1-2; d_gene: TRBD1
CDR3aa: CASSPRAPTNTGELFF; v_gene: TRBV19; j_gene: TRBJ2-2; d_gene: -
CDR3aa: CASSFDSKGEAFF; v_gene: TRBV7-9; j_gene: TRBJ1-1; d_gene: -
CDR3aa: CASSLRWTGALNTEAFF; v_gene: TRBV28; j_gene: TRBJ1-1; d_gene: TRBD1
CDR3aa: CASSLDLTRREAGELFF; v_gene: TRBV11-2; j_gene: TRBJ2-2; d_gene: -
CDR3aa: CASSAAAGQDTQYF; v_gene: TRBV6-4; j_gene: TRBJ2-3; d_gene: -
CDR3aa: CASSYWQGSTDEQFF; v_gene: TRBV6-6; j_gene: TRBJ2-1; d_gene: -
CDR3aa: CASSRVAGNYGYTF; v_gene: TRBV18; j_gene: TRBJ1-2; d_gene: -
CDR3aa: CASSREGLAGEGYEQFF; v_gene: TRBV5-1; j_gene: TRBJ2-1; d_gene: TRBD2
CDR3aa: CASSLVVSLNTGELFF; v_gene: TRBV5-1; j_gene: TRBJ2-2; d_gene: -
CDR3aa: CASSSPTGGKLETQYF; v_gene: TRBV7-9; j_gene: TRBJ2-5; d_gene: TRBD1
CDR3aa: CAWSPGQGANEKLFF; v_gene: TRBV30; j_gene: TRBJ1-4; d_gene: TRBD1
CDR3aa: CSAISGRADTQYF; v_gene: TRBV29-1; j_gene: TRBJ2-3; d_gene: TRBD2
CDR3aa: CASSSLVNRHAFF; v_gene: TRBV7-2; j_gene: TRBJ1-1; d_gene: -
CDR3aa: CAWAGRNTEAFF; v_gene: TRBV30; j_gene: TRBJ1-1; d_gene: -
CDR3aa: CATRQGGRLNTEAFF; v_gene: TRBV7-2; j_gene: TRBJ1-1; d_gene: -
CDR3aa: CASRDSEASSYNSPLHF; v_gene: TRBV10-2; j_gene: TRBJ1-6; d_gene: -
CDR3aa: CASSRSLGAAPRHEQYF; v_gene: TRBV5-7; j_gene: TRBJ2-7; d_gene: -
CDR3aa: CASSQGSNEQFF; v_gene: TRBV25-1; j_gene: TRBJ2-1; d_gene: -
CDR3aa: CASSFRSPNTEAFF; v_gene: TRBV11-2; j_gene: TRBJ1-1; d_gene: -
CDR3aa: CASSLERGTQYF; v_gene: TRBV5-4; j_gene: TRBJ2-5; d_gene: -
CDR3aa: CASSYTGYRSGNTIYF; v_gene: TRBV7-2; j_gene: TRBJ1-3; d_gene: -
CDR3aa: CATAPSGRGGNTQYF; v_gene: TRBV21-1; j_gene: TRBJ2-3; d_gene: -
CDR3aa: CASSSSSEYGYTF; v_gene: TRBV19; j_gene: TRBJ1-2; d_gene: -
CDR3aa: CASSLDYSETQYF; v_gene: TRBV7-3; j_gene: TRBJ2-5; d_gene: -
CDR3aa: CAISDPTFAYEQYF; v_gene: TRBV10-3; j_gene: TRBJ2-7; d_gene: -
CDR3aa: CASSLVSTRGGELFF; v_gene: TRBV7-8; j_gene: TRBJ2-2; d_gene: -
CDR3aa: CASSYGQGTYGYTF; v_gene: TRBV3-1/TRBV3-2; j_gene: TRBJ1-2; d_gene: TRBD1
CDR3aa: CASSSSAAPYNEQFF; v_gene: TRBV5-1; j_gene: TRBJ2-1; d_gene: -
CDR3aa: CASSYPQGVGTGELFF; v_gene: TRBV6-6; j_gene: TRBJ2-2; d_gene: TRBD1
CDR3aa: CSVGGDEQYF; v_gene: TRBV29-1; j_gene: TRBJ2-7; d_gene: -
CDR3aa: CASSQTAGSGNTIYF; v_gene: TRBV14; j_gene: TRBJ1-3; d_gene: -
CDR3aa: CASSYHRTGSDQPQHF; v_gene: TRBV6-6; j_gene: TRBJ1-5; d_gene: TRBD1
CDR3aa: CASSPRTAQHF; v_gene: TRBV28; j_gene: TRBJ1-5; d_gene: -
CDR3aa: CASIRTSGRALTYNEQFF; v_gene: TRBV27; j_gene: TRBJ2-1; d_gene: TRBD2
CDR3aa: CSVESRDRARETQYF; v_gene: TRBV29-1; j_gene: TRBJ2-5; d_gene: TRBD1
CDR3aa: CASSQVSVAGETDTQYF; v_gene: TRBV7-6; j_gene: TRBJ2-3; d_gene: TRBD2